This T cell receptor (beta chain) was sequenced during a study of technical replicates of blood from a handful of donors. Trimming shortened V by 10 bases and J by 5 bases, and 22 bases separated the two germline ends. In germline, CDR1 is SGHRS, CDR2 YFSETQ. The CDR3 has 15 residues. Sequencing was performed with immunoSEQ multiplex PCR; in TCRdb, only in-frame clones are kept and a portion is missing. The data show about 73,000 clones, roughly 93% seen once. Input material: T cells isolated from PBMCs. The origin of this receptor is a human donor in good health. The chain couples TRBV5-1 to TRBJ2-1; possibly TRBD2 for D (5 bases). CDR3 residues: CAVSFDGGANNEQFF. The CDR3 nucleotides are TGCGCCGTATCATTTGACGGAGGAGCTAACAATGAGCAGTTCTTC.